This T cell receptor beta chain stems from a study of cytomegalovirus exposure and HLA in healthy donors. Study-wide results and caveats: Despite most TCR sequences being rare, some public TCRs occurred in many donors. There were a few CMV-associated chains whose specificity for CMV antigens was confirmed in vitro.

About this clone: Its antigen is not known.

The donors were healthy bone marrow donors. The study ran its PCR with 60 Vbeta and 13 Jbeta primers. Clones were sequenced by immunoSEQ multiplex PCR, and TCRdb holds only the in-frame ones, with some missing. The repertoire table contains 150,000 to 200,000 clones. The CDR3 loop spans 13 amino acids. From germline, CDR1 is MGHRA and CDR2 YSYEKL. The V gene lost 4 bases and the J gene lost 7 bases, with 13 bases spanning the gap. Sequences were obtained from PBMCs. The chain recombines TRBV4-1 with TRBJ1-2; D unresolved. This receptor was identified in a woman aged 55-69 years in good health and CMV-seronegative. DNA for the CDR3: TGCGCCAGCAGCCTGTTAGGGAGCGGTGGCTACACCTTC. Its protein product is CASSLLGSGGYTF.